The 25 T cell receptor beta chains given below trace back to one sample, sequenced in a study of blood T cells in healthy people across ages. Sample-barcoded 5' priming and a J-beta primer mix drove a second PCR of roughly 7 to 11 cycles. TCRdb re-called the 5' RACE reads through MiXCR, storing one row per CDR3 protein. In the table there are around 800,000 distinct CDR3 sequences, around two fifths of which are singletons. The specimen was blood. Every receptor here comes from a man between 60 and 75 years old in good health.

CDR3 in DNA: TGTGCCAGCAGATCGTACAGGGAATCGGGGCAAGAGACCCAGTACTTC. This codes for CASRSYRESGQETQYF. This chain joins TRBV27 and TRBJ2-5, with D possibly matching TRBD1 (6 bases). This CDR3 is 16 amino acids long. Germline lookup yields CDR1 MNHEY and CDR2 SMNVEV (reference sequence). V was clipped by 6 bases and J by 2 bases, with 19 bases between them.

The chain carries TRBV6-1 and TRBJ2-3, with 8 bases matching TRBD2. The CDR3 has 14 residues. Germline CDR1 MNHNS, CDR2 SASEGT. Trimming took 2 bases from V and 5 from J; bases not matched to a gene: 3. Here the CDR3 reads CASSEFRGGDTQYF. The CDR3 DNA sequence: TGTGCCAGCAGTGAATTTCGGGGGGGAGATACGCAGTATTTT.

This clonotype was counted a few times. The V call is TRBV7-2, the J call TRBJ2-1; TRBD2 agrees at 12 bases. CDR1 and CDR2 (germline): SGHTA, FQGNSA. This CDR3 is 17 amino acids long. The J segment lost 7 bases and the V segment lost 1 base, leaving 8 bases of the junction unmatched. CDR3 DNA sequence: TGTGCCAGCAGCTTAGTTCGTGGGACTAGCGGGCTTAATGAGCAGTTCTTC. It encodes CASSLVRGTSGLNEQFF.

V gene TRBV13 combines with J gene TRBJ2-7; tentative D call: TRBD2 (5 bases). The CDR3 has 12 residues. CDR1 is PRHDT, CDR2 FYEKMQ, per germline (reference sequence). The V end lost 5 bases, the J end lost 9 bases, and 14 bases lay between the germline ends. CDR3 amino acids: CASSTGTQGQYF. In DNA form, the CDR3 reads TGTGCCAGCAGCACGGGAACTCAAGGGCAGTACTTC.

The chain couples TRBV9 to TRBJ2-7; D is undetermined. The CDR3 extends over 14 amino acids. V lost 1 base, J lost 0 bases, and 8 bases lay in between. Germline V gives CDR1 SGDLS, CDR2 YYNGEE. CDR3 residues: CASSVNSNSYEQYF. The CDR3 nucleotides read TGTGCCAGCAGCGTAAACAGCAACTCCTACGAGCAGTACTTC.

The chain links TRBV20-1 to TRBJ2-5, with 11 nucleotides matching TRBD2. The CDR3 has 15 amino acids. Germline CDR1 DFQATT, CDR2 SNEGSKA (reference sequence). With 1 base clipped from V and 0 bases from J, the junction kept 1 base outside the gene matches. In DNA form, the CDR3 reads TGCAGTGCTAGAGTAGCGGGGGGGTACCAAGAGACCCAGTACTTC. As protein: CSARVAGGYQETQYF.

With respect to this clonotype: One junction end does not reproduce the germline sequence, and a read error may be involved. This chain connects TRBV4-1 to TRBJ1-4, with 9 positions matching TRBD1. Germline assignment: CDR1 MGHRA and CDR2 YSYEKL. This CDR3 is built from 15 residues. In nucleotides, the CDR3 is TGCGCCAGCAGCCGGGGACAGGGCGTTAATGAAAAACCGTTTTTT. This gives the protein CASSRGQGVNEKPFF.

The chain combines TRBV21-1 with TRBJ2-3; the table's D gene call, TRBD1, was not cross checked with the DNA. TRBV21-1 is a pseudogene locus. CDR3 length: 15 residues. The CDR3 bases are TGTGCCAGCAGCAAAGAGCGGGGGGGCACAGATACGCAGTATTTT. Its translation: CASSKERGGTDTQYF.

Only one count was recorded for this clonotype. This sequence joins TRBV13 and TRBJ2-1; 13 positions match TRBD2. CDR1 is PRHDT, CDR2 FYEKMQ, per germline (reference sequence). With V trimmed by 4 bases and J by 1 base, 4 bases remained unmatched. The CDR3 has 17 amino acids. In DNA, the CDR3 is TGTGCCAGCAGCTGGGGACTAGCGGGGCCATCCTACAATGAGCAGTTCTTC. This sequence encodes CASSWGLAGPSYNEQFF.

This clonotype was counted only a few times. This sequence joins TRBV7-2 and TRBJ2-5; D possibly uses TRBD1 or TRBD2 (6 bases each). The end of the DNA is better explained by TRBJ2-7, so the J call may be wrong. CDR1 and CDR2 from the germline V gene are SGHTA and FQGNSA. This CDR3 has 15 residues. Here the CDR3 reads CASSFYRGPADEQYF. The CDR3 nucleotides read TGTGCCAGCAGCTTTTATCGGGGGCCCGCTGACGAGCAGTACTTC.

The V call is TRBV4-3, the J call TRBJ1-5; D is unresolved. Trimming pared 4 bases from V and 4 bases from J, leaving 8 bases between. CDR1 and CDR2 (germline): LGHNA, YSLEER. The CDR3 totals 13 residues. CDR3 sequence (DNA): TGCGCCAGCAGCCTCCATGAGAATCAGCCCCAGCATTTT. This gives the protein CASSLHENQPQHF.

In this sample, this clonotype turned up a few times. This chain uses TRBV10-3 with TRBJ1-4; D is possibly TRBD1 (6 bases). Per germline, CDR1 ENHRY and CDR2 SYGVKD. This CDR3 contains 13 residues. The CDR3 loop reads CASKPGGREKLFF. The CDR3 DNA reads as TGTGCATCCAAACCGGGGGGGCGAGAAAAACTGTTTTTT.

V usage is TRBV9 and J usage is TRBJ2-1, with D perhaps matching TRBD2 (5 bases). V was shortened by 0 bases and J by 4 bases, with 5 bases between the two germline ends. CDR3 size: 13 residues. Germline CDR1 is SGDLS and CDR2 is YYNGEE. CDR3 coding DNA: TGTGCCAGCAGCGTAGAGCGGTACAATGAGCAGTTCTTC. Residues: CASSVERYNEQFF.

This clonotype was counted once. The rearrangement uses TRBV2 and TRBJ1-1; D gene uncertain. The CDR3 sequence is 14 residues long. Trimming shortened V by 10 bases and J by 5 bases, and 20 bases separated the two germline ends. Per germline, CDR1 SNHLY and CDR2 FYNNEI. The CDR3 nucleotides read TGTGCCAAGAAAAACGAGGTTGGCCATACTGAAGCTTTCTTT. This sequence encodes CAKKNEVGHTEAFF.

This clonotype was seen a handful of times. The rearrangement uses TRBV4-3 and TRBJ1-6; D ambiguous. The V gene's germline CDR1 is LGHNA and CDR2 YSLEER. This CDR3 has 15 amino acids. V was clipped by 0 bases and J by 7 bases, with 10 bases between them. The DNA of the CDR3 is TGCGCCAGCAGCCAAGACCAGTCCAAAAATTCACCCCTCCACTTT. Protein sequence: CASSQDQSKNSPLHF.

The CDR3 region is CASSLDTGFNEQFF. CDR3 nucleotide sequence: TGCGCCAGCAGCTTGGATACAGGGTTCAATGAGCAGTTCTTC. This rearrangement joins TRBV5-1 to TRBJ2-1; D might be TRBD1 (6 bases). This CDR3 contains 14 residues. Germline lookup yields CDR1 SGHRS and CDR2 YFSETQ. Trimming shortened V by 0 bases and J by 6 bases, and 10 bases separated the two germline ends.

This clonotype showed up just once. The chain links TRBV4-3 to TRBJ1-2; TRBD1 is a possible D gene (6 bases). Trimming stripped 0 bases from V and 7 bases from J, with 18 bases between. This CDR3 has 16 amino acids. Germline CDR1 reads LGHNA; CDR2 reads YSLEER. The CDR3 nucleotides are TGCGCCAGCAGCCAAGATAGGGGGGTGGCCCTTGGTGGCTACACCTTC. Its protein is CASSQDRGVALGGYTF.

This clonotype was detected only once. The chain employs TRBV20-1 and TRBJ1-1; tentatively, D is TRBD1 (5 bases). The CDR3 totals 14 residues. Germline V gene data show CDR1 as DFQATT and CDR2 as SNEGSKA (reference sequence). Trimming cost V 3 bases and J 8 bases, with 19 bases left between them. CDR3 bases: TGCAGTGCTAGTCGGGACGCGCAATCCGGGGAAGCTTTCTTT. Its protein is CSASRDAQSGEAFF.

The genes are TRBV18 and TRBJ2-5; possibly TRBD2 for D (5 bases). Gene TRBJ2-7 matches the end of the DNA better, so the J call may be wrong. The length of the CDR3 is 14 residues. Germline V gene data show CDR1 as KGHSH and CDR2 as LQKENI. CDR3 region: CASSPPRAPYEQYF. In nucleotides, the CDR3 is TGTGCCAGCTCACCACCGAGGGCCCCCTACGAGCAGTACTTC.

The chain links TRBV20-1 to TRBJ2-1, with D possibly matching TRBD1 (5 bases). The J call may be faulty, since TRBJ2-7 better matches the DNA end. The CDR3 loop spans 15 amino acids. CDR1 DFQATT and CDR2 SNEGSKA come from the germline V gene (reference sequence). Here the CDR3 reads CSARVQQALRDEQYF. CDR3 sequence (DNA): TGCAGTGCTAGAGTCCAACAGGCCCTTCGGGACGAGCAGTACTTC.

This chain connects TRBV5-5 to TRBJ2-7; perhaps TRBD1 as D (6 bases). The CDR3 runs 13 residues. Germline-derived CDR1 and CDR2 are SGHKS and YYEKEE (reference sequence). Between the trimmed V and J ends, which lost 3 bases and 1 base, there was a span of 8 bases. The CDR3 bases are TGTGCCAGCAGCTGGACAGCATCCTACGAGCAGTACTTC. Residues: CASSWTASYEQYF.

This chain connects TRBV6-2 or TRBV6-3 to TRBJ1-6; D gene ambiguous. The germline V gene encodes CDR1 MNHEY and CDR2 SVGEGT. This CDR3 region has 15 residues. With 6 bases removed from V and 8 bases from J, the gap between germline ends came to 17 bases. CDR3 nucleotides: TGTGCCAGCAGCTCCGAGTCAGTTTTATATTCACCCCTCCACTTT. It specifies CASSSESVLYSPLHF.

V gene TRBV28 combines with J gene TRBJ2-1; 8 nucleotides agree with TRBD2. The V gene end was trimmed by 4 bases and the J gene end by 2 bases; junction bases not matched to a gene: 7. The germline V gene has CDR1 MDHEN and CDR2 SYDVKM. This CDR3 is 16 amino acids long. The chain's CDR3 is CASSYSGDRTYNEQFF. The CDR3 coding sequence is TGTGCCAGCAGTTATAGCGGGGACCGAACCTACAATGAGCAGTTCTTC.

A few counts support this clonotype. The gene calls are TRBV7-9 and TRBJ2-4, with 8 nucleotides matching TRBD1. The CDR3 length is 20 residues. The V and J ends lost 5 bases and 0 bases, in that order; junction bases with no gene match: 18. The germline CDR1 and CDR2 sequences are SEHNR and FQNEAQ (reference sequence). CDR3 region: CASSPRAGTGYPLAKNIQYF. The DNA of the CDR3 is TGTGCCAGCAGCCCGCGTGCCGGGACAGGATATCCATTAGCCAAAAACATTCAGTACTTC. Complete variable domain (other parts from reference TRBV7-9 and TRBJ2-4): DTGVSQNPRHKITKRGQNVTFRCDPISEHNRLYWYRQTLGQGPEFLTYFQNEAQLEKSRLLSDRFSAERPKGSFSTLEIQRTEQGDSAMYLCASSPRAGTGYPLAKNIQYFGAGTRLSVL.

The chain has TRBV29-1 and TRBJ2-1; 8 positions match TRBD1. Germline V gene lookup returns CDR1 SQVTM and CDR2 ANQGSEA. The CDR3 consists of 12 residues. Trimming removed 7 bases from V and 5 bases from J; junction bases left unmatched: 4. CDR3 DNA sequence: TGCAGCGGGGACAGGCGGAACAATGAGCAGTTCTTC. Translating it yields CSGDRRNNEQFF.